The 16 T cell receptor beta chains reported below all come from one sample, sequenced in a study of radiotherapy plus CTLA-4 blockade in lung cancer. Produced via immunoSEQ multiplex PCR; TCRdb's table is partial and in-frame only. The data show more than 40,000 clones, about 88% seen once. The material sequenced was peripheral blood, taken from a patient treated with radiotherapy plus ipilimumab. These receptors were obtained from a human donor with non-small cell lung cancer whose response to radiotherapy plus ipilimumab could not be evaluated.

The chain carries TRBV30 and TRBJ1-3, with D possibly being TRBD1 (6 bases). Germline-derived CDR1 and CDR2 are GTSNPN and SVGIG (reference sequence). CDR3 size: 16 residues. The V and J ends lost 8 bases and 0 bases respectively, with 20 bases between them. The CDR3 sequence: CAGYPKGQTSGNTIYF. CDR3 DNA sequence: TGTGCCGGCTACCCCAAAGGACAGACCTCTGGAAACACCATATATTTT.

V is TRBV5-4 and J is TRBJ2-5, with 13 bases that match TRBD2. In germline, CDR1 is SGHNT, CDR2 YYREEE (reference sequence). Losses at the gene ends were 4 bases for V and 5 bases for J; bases not matched to a gene: 11. This CDR3 spans 17 amino acids. The CDR3 coding sequence is TGTGCCAGCAGCCCAAGGACTAGCGGGAGATGGGATGAGACCCAGTACTTC. Protein sequence: CASSPRTSGRWDETQYF.

The chain is built from TRBV28 and TRBJ1-2; a possible D gene is TRBD1 (5 bases). In germline, CDR1 is MDHEN, CDR2 SYDVKM. This CDR3 contains 15 residues. The V gene lost 5 bases and the J gene lost 7 bases, with 20 bases spanning the gap. The DNA of the CDR3 is TGTGCCAGCAGTCAACCACGGACATCGCTAGGTGGCTACACCTTC. Translated, it gives CASSQPRTSLGGYTF.

The chain has TRBV20-1 and TRBJ2-3, with TRBD2 matching over 11 bases. Germline V gene sequence: CDR1 DFQATT, CDR2 SNEGSKA (reference sequence). CDR3 length equals 11 residues. V gave up 3 bases and J gave up 11 bases; unmatched junction bases: 1. In DNA form, the CDR3 reads TGCAGTGCTAGTAGCGGGGGGGTGCAGTATTTT. It specifies CSASSGGVQYF.

This clone was counted only a few times. The chain carries TRBV5-4 and TRBJ2-1; D possibly corresponds to TRBD2 (6 bases). Germline-derived CDR1 and CDR2 are SGHNT and YYREEE (reference sequence). The CDR3 has 14 amino acids. V lost 5 bases and J lost 4, with 13 bases in between. CDR3 DNA sequence: TGTGCCAGCAGTCCGGGACTCGAATACAATGAGCAGTTCTTC. Its protein is CASSPGLEYNEQFF.

CDR3 protein: CASRPQPNRVWLDTEAFF. In DNA, the CDR3 is TGTGCCAGCAGGCCCCAACCCAACAGGGTATGGTTGGACACTGAAGCTTTCTTT. The chain uses TRBV27 and TRBJ1-1; D is possibly TRBD1 (6 bases). CDR3 length: 18 residues. Trimming took off 6 bases at V and 3 bases at J, with 26 bases between the two ends. CDR1 is MNHEY and CDR2 is SMNVEV in the germline V gene (reference sequence).

The chain is built from TRBV5-1 and TRBJ2-3; 7 bases are a match to TRBD2. The CDR3 sequence is 15 residues long. Per germline, CDR1 SGHRS and CDR2 YFSETQ. V lost 2 bases, J lost 0 bases, and 3 bases stayed unmatched. The CDR3 region is CASSFSSGSTDTQYF. As DNA, the CDR3 is TGCGCCAGCAGCTTTTCTAGCGGTAGCACAGATACGCAGTATTTT.

The sample holds one count of this clone. The V and J genes are TRBV6-5 and TRBJ1-1, with D possibly being TRBD1 (6 bases). This CDR3 is 14 amino acids long. CDR1 and CDR2 (germline): MNHEY, SVGAGI. V lost 6 bases to trimming and J lost 1 base, with 12 bases between them. CDR3 nucleotide sequence: TGTGCCAGCAGCCCACAGGGAAGGAACACTGAAGCTTTCTTT. Amino acid sequence: CASSPQGRNTEAFF.

In its sample, this clone was seen once. This chain links TRBV19 with TRBJ1-1, with TRBD1 as a possible D gene (6 bases). The V gene's germline CDR1 is LNHDA and CDR2 SQIVND (reference sequence). Trimming took off 10 bases at V and 3 bases at J, with 9 bases between the two ends. This CDR3 spans 11 amino acids. CDR3 in amino acids: CATRGYTEAFF. CDR3 sequence (DNA): TGTGCCACCAGGGGTTACACTGAAGCTTTCTTT.

The chain recombines TRBV6-5 with TRBJ2-2; possibly TRBD2 for D (6 bases). The CDR3 consists of 14 residues. The germline V and J ends were trimmed by 5 bases and 4 bases, with 11 bases remaining between them. Germline V lookup: CDR1 MNHEY, CDR2 SVGAGI. CDR3: CASSRGTLTGELFF. The DNA of the CDR3 is TGTGCCAGCAGTCGCGGGACCCTCACCGGGGAGCTGTTTTTT.

The chain is built from TRBV5-4 and TRBJ1-1; unclear D gene. The CDR3 has 13 residues. V lost 3 bases, J lost 4 bases, and 10 bases lay in between. Germline CDR1 reads SGHNT; CDR2 reads YYREEE (reference sequence). The CDR3 loop reads CASSSPPSTEAFF. DNA for the CDR3: TGTGCCAGCAGCTCGCCCCCGAGCACTGAAGCTTTCTTT.

This rearrangement joins TRBV5-1 to TRBJ2-3, with D unclear. There are 13 residues in the CDR3. V was clipped by 0 bases and J by 6 bases, with 8 bases between them. CDR1 is SGHRS, CDR2 YFSETQ, per germline. CDR3 sequence reads: CASSLVQADTQYF. CDR3 nucleotide sequence: TGCGCCAGCAGCTTGGTTCAAGCGGATACGCAGTATTTT.

V gene TRBV19 combines with J gene TRBJ2-3; 12 nucleotides line up with TRBD2. The length of the CDR3 is 14 residues. In germline, CDR1 is LNHDA, CDR2 SQIVND (reference sequence). V gave up 11 bases and J gave up 6 bases; unmatched junction bases: 9. CDR3 DNA: TGTGCCTCACTAGCGGGGGGAAATTCGGATACGCAGTATTTT. This sequence encodes CASLAGGNSDTQYF.

The chain uses TRBV6-6 and TRBJ2-3, with 11 bases that match TRBD1. The CDR3 runs to 14 residues. The V gene end was trimmed by 6 bases and the J gene end by 3 bases; junction bases not matched to a gene: 2. CDR1 is MNHNY and CDR2 is SVGAGI in the germline V gene (reference sequence). Here the CDR3 reads CASRGQGATDTQYF. As DNA, the CDR3 is TGTGCCAGCAGAGGACAGGGGGCAACAGATACGCAGTATTTT.

The chain recombines TRBV18 with TRBJ2-7; 10 bases are a match to TRBD1. Germline V gives CDR1 KGHSH, CDR2 LQKENI. Trimming removed 6 bases from V and 5 bases from J; junction bases left unmatched: 7. This CDR3 has 14 residues. CDR3 in DNA: TGTGCCAGCTCGCCCGACAGGGGGCTAAACGAGCAGTACTTC. This sequence encodes CASSPDRGLNEQYF.

The chain has TRBV27 and TRBJ1-4; 7 positions agree with TRBD1. In germline, CDR1 is MNHEY, CDR2 SMNVEV (reference sequence). The CDR3 is 13 residues long. The V and J ends lost 3 bases and 8 bases, in that order; junction bases with no gene match: 3. The CDR3 protein is CASSFQGGEKLFF. CDR3 sequence (DNA): TGTGCCAGCAGTTTCCAGGGGGGAGAAAAACTGTTTTTT.